The present T cell receptor (beta chain) was sequenced within a study of neoadjuvant anti-PD-1 for oral cavity cancer. Sequencing was performed with immunoSEQ multiplex PCR; in TCRdb, only in-frame clones are kept and a portion is missing. Among 75,000 or so clones listed, 84% were seen once. CDR3 length: 11 residues. CDR1 and CDR2 from the germline V gene are SGHAT and FQNNGV. The V end was cut by 4 bases, the J end by 3 bases, with 1 base between. Cohort: HPV-negative, locally advanced oral cavity squamous cell carcinoma patients. Sequencing used PBMCs, obtained before nivolumab (anti-PD-1) treatment. The chain combines TRBV11-2 with TRBJ2-1; D unclear. The sequence was obtained from a person between 40 and 79 years old with oral cavity squamous cell carcinoma. In DNA form, the CDR3 reads TGTGCCAGCAGCTACTACAATGAGCAGTTCTTC. It yields the protein CASSYYNEQFF.